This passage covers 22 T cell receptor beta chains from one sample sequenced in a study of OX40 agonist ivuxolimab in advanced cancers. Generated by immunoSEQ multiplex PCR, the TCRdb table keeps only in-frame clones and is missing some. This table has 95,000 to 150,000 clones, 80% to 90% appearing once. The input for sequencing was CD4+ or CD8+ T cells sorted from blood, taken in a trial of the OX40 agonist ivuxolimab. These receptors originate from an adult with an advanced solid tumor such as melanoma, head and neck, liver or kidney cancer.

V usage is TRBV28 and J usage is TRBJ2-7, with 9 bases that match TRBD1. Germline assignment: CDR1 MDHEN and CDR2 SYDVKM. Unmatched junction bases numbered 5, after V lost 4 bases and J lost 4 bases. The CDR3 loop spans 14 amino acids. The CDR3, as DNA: TGTGCCAGCAGTTCCGGGACAGGGATTTACGAGCAGTACTTC. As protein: CASSSGTGIYEQYF.

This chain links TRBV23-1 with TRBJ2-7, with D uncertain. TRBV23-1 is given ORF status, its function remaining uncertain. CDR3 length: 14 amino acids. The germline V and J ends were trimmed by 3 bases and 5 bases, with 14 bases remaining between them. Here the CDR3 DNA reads TGCGCCAGCAGTCAGTGGAGACGAACTCACGAGCAGTACTTC. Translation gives CASSQWRRTHEQYF.

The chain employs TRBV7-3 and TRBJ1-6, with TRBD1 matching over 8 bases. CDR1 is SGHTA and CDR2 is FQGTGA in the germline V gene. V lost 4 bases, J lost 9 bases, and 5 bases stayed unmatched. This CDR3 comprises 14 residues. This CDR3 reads CASSYGQGGSPLHF. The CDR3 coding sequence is TGTGCCAGCAGCTACGGACAGGGTGGTTCACCCCTCCACTTT.

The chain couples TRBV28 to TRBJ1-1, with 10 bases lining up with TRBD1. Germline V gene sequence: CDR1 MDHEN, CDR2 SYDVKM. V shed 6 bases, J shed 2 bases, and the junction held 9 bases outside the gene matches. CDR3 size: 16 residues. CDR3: CASRRDRGLVNTEAFF. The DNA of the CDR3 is TGTGCCAGCAGACGAGACAGGGGGCTTGTAAACACTGAAGCTTTCTTT. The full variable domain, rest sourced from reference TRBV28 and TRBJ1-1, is DVKVTQSSRYLVKRTGEKVFLECVQDMDHENMFWYRQDPGLGLRLIYFSYDVKMKEKGDIPEGYSVSREKKERFSLILESASTNQTSMYLCASRRDRGLVNTEAFFGQGTRLTVV.

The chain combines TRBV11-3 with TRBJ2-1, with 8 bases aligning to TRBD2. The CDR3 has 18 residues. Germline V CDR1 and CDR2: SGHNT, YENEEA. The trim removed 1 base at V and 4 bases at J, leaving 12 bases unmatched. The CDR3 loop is CASSLGSGAASGYNEQFF. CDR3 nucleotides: TGTGCCAGCAGCTTAGGTAGCGGGGCTGCGAGTGGGTACAATGAGCAGTTCTTC. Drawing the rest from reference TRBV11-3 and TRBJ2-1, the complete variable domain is EAGVVQSPRYKIIEKKQPVAFWCNPISGHNTLYWYLQNLGQGPELLIRYENEEAVDDSQLPKDRFSAERLKGVDSTLKIQPAELGDSAVYLCASSLGSGAASGYNEQFFGPGTRLTVL.

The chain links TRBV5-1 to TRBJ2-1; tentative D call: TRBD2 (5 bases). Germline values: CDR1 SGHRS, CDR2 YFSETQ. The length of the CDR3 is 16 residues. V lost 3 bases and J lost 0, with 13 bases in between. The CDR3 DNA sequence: TGCGCCAGCAGCTACGTACCGGGGAGCTCCTACAATGAGCAGTTCTTC. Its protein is CASSYVPGSSYNEQFF.

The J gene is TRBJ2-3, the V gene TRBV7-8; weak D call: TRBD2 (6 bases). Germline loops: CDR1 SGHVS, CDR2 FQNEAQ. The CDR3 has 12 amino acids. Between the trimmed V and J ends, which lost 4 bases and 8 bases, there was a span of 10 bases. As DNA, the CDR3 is TGTGCCAGCAGCTCAGTGGGGGGTACGCAGTATTTT. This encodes CASSSVGGTQYF.

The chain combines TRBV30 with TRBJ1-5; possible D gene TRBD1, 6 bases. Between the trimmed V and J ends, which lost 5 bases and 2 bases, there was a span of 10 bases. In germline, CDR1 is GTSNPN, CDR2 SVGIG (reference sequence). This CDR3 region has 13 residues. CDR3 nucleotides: TGTGCCTGGGGGGGCGGACGCAATCAGCCCCAGCATTTT. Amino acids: CAWGGGRNQPQHF.

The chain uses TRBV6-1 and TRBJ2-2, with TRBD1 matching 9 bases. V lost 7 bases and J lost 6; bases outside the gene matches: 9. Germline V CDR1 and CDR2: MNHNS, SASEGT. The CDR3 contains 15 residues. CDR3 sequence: CASTFDRGISGELFF. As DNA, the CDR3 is TGTGCCAGCACTTTTGACAGGGGGATATCCGGGGAGCTGTTTTTT.

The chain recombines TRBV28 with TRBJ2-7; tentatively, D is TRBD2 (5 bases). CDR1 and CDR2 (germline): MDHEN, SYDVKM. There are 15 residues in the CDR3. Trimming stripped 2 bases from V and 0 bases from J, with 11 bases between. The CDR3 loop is CASSLGPGNSYEQYF. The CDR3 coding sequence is TGTGCCAGCAGTTTAGGCCCGGGGAACTCCTACGAGCAGTACTTC.

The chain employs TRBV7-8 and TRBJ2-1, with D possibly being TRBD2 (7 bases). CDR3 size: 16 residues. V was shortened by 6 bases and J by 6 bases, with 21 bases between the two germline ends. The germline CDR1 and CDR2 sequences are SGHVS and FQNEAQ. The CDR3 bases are TGTGCCAGCAGGCCGATCCTGGGGGGGGGCCGCAATGAGCAGTTCTTC. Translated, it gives CASRPILGGGRNEQFF.

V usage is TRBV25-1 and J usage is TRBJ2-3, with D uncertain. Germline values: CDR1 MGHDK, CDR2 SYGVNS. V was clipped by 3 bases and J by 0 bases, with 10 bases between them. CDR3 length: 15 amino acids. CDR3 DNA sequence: TGTGCCAGCAGTGACCACCGACACAGCACAGATACGCAGTATTTT. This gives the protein CASSDHRHSTDTQYF.

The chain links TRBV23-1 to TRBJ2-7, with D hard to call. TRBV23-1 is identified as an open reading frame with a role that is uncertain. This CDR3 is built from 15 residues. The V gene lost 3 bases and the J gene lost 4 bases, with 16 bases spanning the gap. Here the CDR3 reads CASSHPHDRPYEQYF. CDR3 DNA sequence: TGCGCCAGCAGTCACCCCCACGACCGTCCATACGAGCAGTACTTC.

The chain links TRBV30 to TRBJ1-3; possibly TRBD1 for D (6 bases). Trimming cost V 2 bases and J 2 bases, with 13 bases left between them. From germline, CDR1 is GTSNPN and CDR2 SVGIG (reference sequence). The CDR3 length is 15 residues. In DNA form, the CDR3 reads TGTGCCTGGAGTAAACAGGGATTCCCTGGAAACACCATATATTTT. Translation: CAWSKQGFPGNTIYF.

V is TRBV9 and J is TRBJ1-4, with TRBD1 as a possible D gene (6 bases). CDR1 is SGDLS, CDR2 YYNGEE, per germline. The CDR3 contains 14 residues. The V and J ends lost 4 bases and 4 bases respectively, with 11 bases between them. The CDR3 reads CASSLQGSNEKLFF. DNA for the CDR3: TGTGCCAGCAGCTTACAGGGTAGTAATGAAAAACTGTTTTTT.

The CDR3 loop is CASSSGLAGVTQYF. Here the CDR3 DNA reads TGTGCCAGCAGCTCAGGACTAGCGGGGGTGACCCAGTACTTC. This chain links TRBV11-3 with TRBJ2-5, with TRBD2 matching over 13 bases. The germline V gene encodes CDR1 SGHNT and CDR2 YENEEA. The CDR3 length is 14 residues. The V gene end was trimmed by 4 bases and the J gene end by 7 bases; junction bases not matched to a gene: 3.

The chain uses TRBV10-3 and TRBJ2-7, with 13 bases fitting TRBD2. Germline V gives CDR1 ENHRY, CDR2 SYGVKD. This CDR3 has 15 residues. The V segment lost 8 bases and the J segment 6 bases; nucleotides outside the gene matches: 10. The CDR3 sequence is CAISTGTSGVFEQYF. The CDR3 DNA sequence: TGTGCCATCTCTACCGGGACTAGCGGGGTTTTCGAGCAGTACTTC.

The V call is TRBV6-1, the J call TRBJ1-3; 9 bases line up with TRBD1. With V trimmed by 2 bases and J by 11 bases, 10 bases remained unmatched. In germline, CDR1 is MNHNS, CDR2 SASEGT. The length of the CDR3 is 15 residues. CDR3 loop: CASSETHRGRRPIYF. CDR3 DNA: TGTGCCAGCAGTGAAACCCACAGGGGGCGCAGGCCCATATATTTT.

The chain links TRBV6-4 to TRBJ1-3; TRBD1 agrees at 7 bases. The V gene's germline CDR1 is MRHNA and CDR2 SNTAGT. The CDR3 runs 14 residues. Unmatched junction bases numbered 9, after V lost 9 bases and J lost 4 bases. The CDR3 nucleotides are TGTGCCAGTGAGGTAGGGGGCAGCGGAAACACCATATATTTT. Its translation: CASEVGGSGNTIYF.

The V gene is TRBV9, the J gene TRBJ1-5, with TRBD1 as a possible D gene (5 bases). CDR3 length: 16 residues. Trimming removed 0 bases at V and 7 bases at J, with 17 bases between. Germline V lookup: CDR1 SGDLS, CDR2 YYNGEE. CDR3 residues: CASSVAQGRATQPQHF. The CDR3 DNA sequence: TGTGCCAGCAGCGTAGCTCAGGGCAGGGCCACACAGCCCCAGCATTTT. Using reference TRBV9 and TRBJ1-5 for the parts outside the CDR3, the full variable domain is DSGVTQTPKHLITATGQRVTLRCSPRSGDLSVYWYQQSLDQGLQFLIQYYNGEERAKGNILERFSAQQFPDLHSELNLSSLELGDSALYFCASSVAQGRATQPQHFGDGTRLSIL.

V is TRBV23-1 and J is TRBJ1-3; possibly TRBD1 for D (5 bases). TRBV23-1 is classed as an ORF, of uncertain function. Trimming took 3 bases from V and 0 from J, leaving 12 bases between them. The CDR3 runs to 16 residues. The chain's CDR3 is CASSHLTAPSGNTIYF. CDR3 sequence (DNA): TGCGCCAGCAGTCACCTGACAGCACCCTCTGGAAACACCATATATTTT.

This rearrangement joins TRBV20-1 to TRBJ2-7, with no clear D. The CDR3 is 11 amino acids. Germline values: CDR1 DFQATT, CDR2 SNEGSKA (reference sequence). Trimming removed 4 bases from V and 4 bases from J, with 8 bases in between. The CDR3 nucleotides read TGCAGTGCTAAATTACTTTACGAGCAGTACTTC. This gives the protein CSAKLLYEQYF.